Listed below are T cell receptor beta chains from one sample, sequenced in a study of CD8+ T cells in alopecia areata. Clones were sequenced by immunoSEQ multiplex PCR, and TCRdb holds only the in-frame ones, with some missing. The data show approximately 180,000 clones, 60% seen once. This material consisted of CD4+ T cells sorted from blood, taken at week 24, from a patient treated with tofacitinib. The receptors were gathered from a human donor with alopecia areata. CDR3s leave out the opening cysteine and the closing phenylalanine or tryptophan. Each record gives: V gene, CDR3 protein.

V gene: TRBV7-2
CDR3 protein: ASSQRVGGRTDTQY

V gene: TRBV5-1
CDR3 protein: ASSLEQAGLGEQY

V gene: TRBV6-1
CDR3 protein: ASREGAGQPQH

V gene: TRBV30
CDR3 protein: AWSVLAGPRETQY

V gene: TRBV7-9
CDR3 protein: ASSLLRISTDTQY

V gene: TRBV5-6
CDR3 protein: ASSPGLAQETQY

V gene: TRBV30
CDR3 protein: AWMWGQNTEAF

V gene: TRBV15
CDR3 protein: ATSNTGETQY

V gene: TRBV5-1
CDR3 protein: ASSSESYEQY

V gene: TRBV25-1
CDR3 protein: ASSVEGQPQH

V gene: TRBV5-1
CDR3 protein: ASSLEPSGANIQY

V gene: TRBV30
CDR3 protein: AWSQGHTEAF

V gene: TRBV29-1
CDR3 protein: SFSRGSNSYNEQF

V gene: TRBV29-1
CDR3 protein: SVHGAVTEAF

V gene: TRBV5-1
CDR3 protein: ASSPGRLNTEAF

V gene: TRBV25-1
CDR3 protein: ASRKTGFDEQY

V gene: TRBV19
CDR3 protein: ASRVQGASTEAF